One sample yielded the 13 T cell receptor beta chains listed below, sequenced in a study of T-cell reconstitution after alpha-beta-depleted transplantation in children. A TCRbeta library incorporating unique molecular identifiers was prepared. TCRdb re-analysed the PCR reads in MiXCR, keeping a single row per CDR3 protein. The sample has about 110,000 distinct CDR3 sequences, approximately 10% seen once. The sample was PBMCs, taken before TCRalphabeta/CD19-depleted stem cell transplant. The receptors shown here come from a boy between 2 and 10 years old with acute lymphoblastic leukemia, due to receive a stem cell transplant.

The V gene is TRBV12-3 or TRBV12-4, the J gene TRBJ2-1; TRBD1 matches 7 bases. This CDR3 region has 15 residues. J gave up 5 bases and V 6 bases, and 10 bases lay outside the gene matches. The CDR3 spells CASRLRGLGDNEQFF. The CDR3 DNA reads as TGTGCCAGCAGATTGAGGGGGCTCGGGGACAATGAGCAGTTCTTC.

This clonotype was detected only a few times. The chain links TRBV27 to TRBJ2-3; D is tentatively TRBD1 or TRBD2 (5 bases each). Trimming pared 5 bases from V and 2 bases from J, leaving 11 bases between. CDR3 length equals 14 residues. Germline CDR1 reads MNHEY; CDR2 reads SMNVEV (reference sequence). The CDR3 nucleotides read TGTGCCAGCAGTCTCCGGGACCCCACAGATACGCAGTATTTT. Protein sequence: CASSLRDPTDTQYF.

This clonotype was counted a few times. The chain recombines TRBV20-1 with TRBJ2-1, with D perhaps TRBD2 (6 bases). Germline V gene sequence: CDR1 DFQATT, CDR2 SNEGSKA (reference sequence). This CDR3 is built from 15 residues. V was trimmed by 7 bases and J by 5 bases, leaving 21 bases between them. CDR3 bases: TGCAGTGTAATTGCCGACCTTAGCGGCAACAATGAGCAGTTCTTC. Protein product: CSVIADLSGNNEQFF.

The rearrangement links TRBV15 to TRBJ2-1; no definite D call. The CDR3 has 12 amino acids. The germline V gene encodes CDR1 LNHNV and CDR2 YYDKDF (reference sequence). The V end lost 0 bases, the J end lost 11 bases, and 8 bases lay between the germline ends. The DNA for the CDR3 is TGTGCCACCAGCAGAGAGACGGCAAAGCAGTTCTTC. Translating it yields CATSRETAKQFF.

This clonotype was recorded at least ten times. The V call is TRBV11-2, the J call TRBJ2-6; D is undetermined. This CDR3 contains 15 residues. CDR1 and CDR2 from the germline V gene are SGHAT and FQNNGV. The germline V and J ends were trimmed by 3 bases and 0 bases, with 6 bases remaining between them. The CDR3 sequence: CASSLLASGANVLTF. Written as DNA, the CDR3 is TGTGCCAGCAGCTTGTTGGCCTCTGGGGCCAACGTCCTGACTTTC. The full variable domain, completed using reference TRBV11-2 and TRBJ2-6, is EAGVAQSPRYKIIEKRQSVAFWCNPISGHATLYWYQQILGQGPKLLIQFQNNGVVDDSQLPKDRFSAERLKGVDSTLKIQPAKLEDSAVYLCASSLLASGANVLTFGAGSRLTVL.

This clonotype was counted many times. This rearrangement joins TRBV6-1 to TRBJ2-1; TRBD2 is a possible D gene (6 bases). This CDR3 comprises 19 residues. Germline V gene sequence: CDR1 MNHNS, CDR2 SASEGT. V was shortened by 0 bases and J by 9 bases, with 27 bases between the two germline ends. The CDR3, as DNA: TGTGCCAGCAGTGAAGCGCTTAGTCGCCGCGGGATCTTTCCTAGTGAGCAGTTCTTC. This codes for CASSEALSRRGIFPSEQFF.

This clonotype was found many times. This chain connects TRBV30 to TRBJ2-1, with D possibly TRBD1 on 6 matching bases. The CDR3 totals 15 residues. V gave up 1 base and J gave up 7 bases, with 17 bases separating them. Looked up from germline, CDR1 is GTSNPN and CDR2 is SVGIG (reference sequence). In DNA, the CDR3 is TGTGCCTGGAGTGAGGCAGGGGCGGGTAGGAATGAGCAGTTCTTC. Encoded protein: CAWSEAGAGRNEQFF.

This clonotype appeared a few times. This chain joins TRBV3-1 and TRBJ1-1, with D unresolved. The CDR3 spans 15 residues. Germline CDR1 is LGHDT and CDR2 is YNNKEL (reference sequence). With 4 bases removed from V and 0 bases from J, the gap between germline ends came to 12 bases. CDR3 nucleotides: TGTGCCAGCAGCCGGGTGGTGACCATGAACACTGAAGCTTTCTTT. This encodes CASSRVVTMNTEAFF.

This sequence joins TRBV4-1 and TRBJ1-5; tentative D call: TRBD1 (6 bases). The V end lost 6 bases, the J end lost 4 bases, and 19 bases lay between the germline ends. CDR3 size: 16 residues. Germline V gene sequence: CDR1 MGHRA, CDR2 YSYEKL. Here the CDR3 DNA reads TGCGCCAGCAGTCAGGACCCAACAGGGCAAAATCAGCCCCAGCATTTT. It encodes CASSQDPTGQNQPQHF.

The chain links TRBV2 to TRBJ2-5; D not resolved. V was shortened by 3 bases and J by 0 bases, with 5 bases between the two germline ends. The CDR3 is 13 residues long. Germline V CDR1 and CDR2: SNHLY, FYNNEI. The CDR3 loop is CASSDGYQETQYF. The CDR3 DNA is TGTGCCAGCAGTGACGGGTACCAAGAGACCCAGTACTTC. The full variable domain, rest sourced from reference TRBV2 and TRBJ2-5, is EPEVTQTPSHQVTQMGQEVILRCVPISNHLYFYWYRQILGQKVEFLVSFYNNEISEKSEIFDDQFSVERPDGSNFTLKIRSTKLEDSAMYFCASSDGYQETQYFGPGTRLLVL.

This clonotype occurred a few times. V usage is TRBV28 and J usage is TRBJ2-3, with a weak D call TRBD2 (6 bases). With 4 bases removed from V and 2 bases from J, the gap between germline ends came to 19 bases. Germline V gives CDR1 MDHEN, CDR2 SYDVKM. CDR3 length: 17 residues. The CDR3 nucleotides read TGTGCCAGCAGTTCCTCCGGAGGTAGCGGTACCACAGATACGCAGTATTTT. Its translation: CASSSSGGSGTTDTQYF.

This clonotype was counted many times. This chain's CDR3 is CASSTDAPSYNEQFF. DNA for the CDR3: TGTGCCAGCAGCACTGACGCGCCGTCCTACAATGAGCAGTTCTTC. The chain couples TRBV5-6 to TRBJ2-1; no clear D. Between the trimmed V and J ends, which lost 4 bases and 1 base, there was a span of 12 bases. The CDR3 length is 15 residues. CDR1 SGHDT and CDR2 YYEEEE come from the germline V gene.

This clonotype turned up a few times. The CDR3 reads CASSSDRSSYNEQFF. The CDR3 coding sequence is TGTGCCAGCAGCTCGGACAGGAGCTCCTACAATGAGCAGTTCTTC. The chain uses TRBV5-4 and TRBJ2-1; TRBD1 agrees at 7 bases. The CDR3 is made up of 15 amino acids. Germline assignment: CDR1 SGHNT and CDR2 YYREEE (reference sequence). Trimming cost V 3 bases and J 0 bases; bases outside gene matches: 3.